This T cell receptor beta chain appears in the sequencing data of a study of shared clonotypes between healthy human individuals. Germline V CDR1 and CDR2: MNHNS, SASEGT. Trimming left V 0 bases short and J 1 base short, with 17 bases between. The CDR3 extends over 18 amino acids. An assay was performed, and its level was deep. Some clones are missing from TCRdb's copy, which holds only in-frame ones; the method was immunoSEQ multiplex PCR. The table has around 700,000 clones, around three quarters seen once. The sequencing input was memory CD4+ T cells sorted from blood. The subset here: CD45RA-negative fraction. This clonotype was sampled from a woman aged 30 to 39 in good health. V usage is TRBV6-1 and J usage is TRBJ2-3; D is unresolved. Written as DNA, the CDR3 is TGTGCCAGCAGTGAAGCGCTTTTCCCGATCCGGGGCACAGATACGCAGTATTTT. It encodes CASSEALFPIRGTDTQYF.